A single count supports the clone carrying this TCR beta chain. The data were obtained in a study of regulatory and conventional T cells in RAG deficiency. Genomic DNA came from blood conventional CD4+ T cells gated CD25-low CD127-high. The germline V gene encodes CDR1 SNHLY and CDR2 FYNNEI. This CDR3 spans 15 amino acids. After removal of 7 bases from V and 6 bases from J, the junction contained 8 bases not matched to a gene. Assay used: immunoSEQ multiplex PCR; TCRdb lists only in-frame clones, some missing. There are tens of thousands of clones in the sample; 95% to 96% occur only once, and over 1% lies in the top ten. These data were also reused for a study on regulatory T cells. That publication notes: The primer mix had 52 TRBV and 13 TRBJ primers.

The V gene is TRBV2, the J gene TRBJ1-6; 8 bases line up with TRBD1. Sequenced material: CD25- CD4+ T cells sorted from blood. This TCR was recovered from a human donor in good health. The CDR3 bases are TGTGCCAGCATTAAGCAGGGGGCTCGTAATTCACCCCTCCACTTT. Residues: CASIKQGARNSPLHF.